This paragraph covers one T cell receptor beta chain sequence. The sample comes from a study of blood T cell repertoires in COVID-19. Study details: There were acute and convalescent COVID-19 samples, and they came from the United States, Italy and Spain. Sources were T cells, B-cell-depleted T cells, or PBMCs; the material itself was cDNA or gDNA.

As originally analysed: Reference gene primer amplification gave estimated nucleated cell counts. Only in-frame clones appear in the TCRdb table, and some are missing; sequencing was by immunoSEQ multiplex PCR. The V and J calls and clone size come from that table; D and trimming were worked out from the DNA. The table shows approximately 100,000 clones, with 85% occurring only once. Sequenced sample: peripheral blood. This receptor was identified in a woman between 65 and 79 years old with active or convalescent COVID-19.

CDR3 protein: CASSLATDSGNTIYF. The CDR3, as DNA: TGTGCCAGCAGCTTAGCGACAGACTCTGGAAACACCATATATTTT. This chain links TRBV7-9 with TRBJ1-3; D possibly corresponds to TRBD1 (5 bases). CDR3 length: 15 amino acids. Trimming removed 0 bases from V and 0 bases from J, with 6 bases in between. Germline V gives CDR1 SEHNR, CDR2 FQNEAQ (reference sequence). Variable domain in full (rest from reference TRBV7-9 and TRBJ1-3): DTGVSQNPRHKITKRGQNVTFRCDPISEHNRLYWYRQTLGQGPEFLTYFQNEAQLEKSRLLSDRFSAERPKGSFSTLEIQRTEQGDSAMYLCASSLATDSGNTIYFGEGSWLTVV.